This TCR beta chain was recovered during a study of T cells in localized non-small cell lung cancer. Overall study results and limits: Those with higher blood T cell density had longer overall survival. Of the tissues analyzed, uninvolved adjacent lung showed maximal T cell clonality, greater than tumor.

Assay used: immunoSEQ multiplex PCR; TCRdb lists only in-frame clones, some missing. The sample records tens of thousands of clones, roughly four fifths being singletons. As concerns this clone: Antigen specificity is unknown.

This CDR3 comprises 15 residues. V was trimmed by 8 bases and J by 0 bases, leaving 14 bases between them. Germline lookup yields CDR1 MNHNY and CDR2 SVGAGI (reference sequence). This material consisted of peripheral blood, taken before any cancer treatment. This TCR was sampled from a female donor aged 60 or older with stage II squamous cell lung carcinoma. This chain links TRBV6-6 with TRBJ1-5; D unresolved. The CDR3 coding sequence is TGTGCCAGCGCTTACGAGGGCCATAGCAATCAGCCCCAGCATTTT. This encodes CASAYEGHSNQPQHF.